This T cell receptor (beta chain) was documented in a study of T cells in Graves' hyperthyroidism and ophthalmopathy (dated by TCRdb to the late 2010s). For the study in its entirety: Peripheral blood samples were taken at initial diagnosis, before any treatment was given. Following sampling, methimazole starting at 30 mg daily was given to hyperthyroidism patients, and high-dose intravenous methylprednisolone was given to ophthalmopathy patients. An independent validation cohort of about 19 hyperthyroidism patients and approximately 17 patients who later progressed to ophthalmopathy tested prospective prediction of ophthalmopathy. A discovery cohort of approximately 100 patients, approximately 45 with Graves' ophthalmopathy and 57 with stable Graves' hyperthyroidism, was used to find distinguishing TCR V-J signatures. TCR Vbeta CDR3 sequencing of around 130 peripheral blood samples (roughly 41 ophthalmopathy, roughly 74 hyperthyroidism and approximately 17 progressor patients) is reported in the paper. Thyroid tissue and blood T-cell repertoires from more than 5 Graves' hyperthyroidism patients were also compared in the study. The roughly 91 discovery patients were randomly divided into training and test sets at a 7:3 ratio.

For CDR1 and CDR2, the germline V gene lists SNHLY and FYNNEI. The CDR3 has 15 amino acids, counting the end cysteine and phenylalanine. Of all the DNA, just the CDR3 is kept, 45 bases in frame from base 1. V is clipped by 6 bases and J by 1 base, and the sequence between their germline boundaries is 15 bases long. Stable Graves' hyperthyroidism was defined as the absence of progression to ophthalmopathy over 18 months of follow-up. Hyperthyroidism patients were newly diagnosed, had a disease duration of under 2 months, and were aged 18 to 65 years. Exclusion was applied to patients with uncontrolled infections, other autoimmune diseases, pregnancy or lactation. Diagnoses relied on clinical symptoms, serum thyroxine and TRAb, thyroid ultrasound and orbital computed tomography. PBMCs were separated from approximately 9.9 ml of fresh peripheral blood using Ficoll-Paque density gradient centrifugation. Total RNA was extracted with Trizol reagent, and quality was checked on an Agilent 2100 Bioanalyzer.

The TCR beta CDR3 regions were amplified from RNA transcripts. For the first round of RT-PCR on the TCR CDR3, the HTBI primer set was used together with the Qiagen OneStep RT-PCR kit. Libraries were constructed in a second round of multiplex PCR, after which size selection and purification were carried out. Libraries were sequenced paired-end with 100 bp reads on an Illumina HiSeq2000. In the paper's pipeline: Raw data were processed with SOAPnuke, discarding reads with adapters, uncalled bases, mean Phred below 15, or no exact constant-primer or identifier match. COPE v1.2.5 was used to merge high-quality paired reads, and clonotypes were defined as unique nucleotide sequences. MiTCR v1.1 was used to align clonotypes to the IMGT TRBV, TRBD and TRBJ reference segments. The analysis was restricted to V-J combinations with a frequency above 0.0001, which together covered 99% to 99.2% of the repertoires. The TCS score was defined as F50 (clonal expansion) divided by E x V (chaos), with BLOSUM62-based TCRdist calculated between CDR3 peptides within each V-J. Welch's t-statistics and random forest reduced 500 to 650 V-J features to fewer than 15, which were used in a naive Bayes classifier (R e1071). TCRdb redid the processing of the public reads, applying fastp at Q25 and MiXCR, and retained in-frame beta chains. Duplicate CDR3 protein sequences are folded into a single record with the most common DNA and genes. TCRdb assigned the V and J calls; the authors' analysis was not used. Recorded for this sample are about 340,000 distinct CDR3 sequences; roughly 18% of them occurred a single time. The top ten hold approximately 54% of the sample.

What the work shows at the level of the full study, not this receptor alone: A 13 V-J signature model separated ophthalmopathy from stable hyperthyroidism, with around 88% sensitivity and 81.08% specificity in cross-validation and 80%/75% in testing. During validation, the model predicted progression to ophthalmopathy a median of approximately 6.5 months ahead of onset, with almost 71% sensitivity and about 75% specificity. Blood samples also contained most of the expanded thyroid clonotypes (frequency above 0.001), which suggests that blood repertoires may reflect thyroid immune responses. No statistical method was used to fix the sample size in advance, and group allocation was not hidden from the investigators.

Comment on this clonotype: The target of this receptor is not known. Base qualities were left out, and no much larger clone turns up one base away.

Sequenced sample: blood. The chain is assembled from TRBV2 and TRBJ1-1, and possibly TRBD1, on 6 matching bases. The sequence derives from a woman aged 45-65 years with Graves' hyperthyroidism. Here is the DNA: TGTGCCAGCAGGGAAAGGACAGACACGAACACTGAAGCTTTCTTT. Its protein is CASRERTDTNTEAFF.